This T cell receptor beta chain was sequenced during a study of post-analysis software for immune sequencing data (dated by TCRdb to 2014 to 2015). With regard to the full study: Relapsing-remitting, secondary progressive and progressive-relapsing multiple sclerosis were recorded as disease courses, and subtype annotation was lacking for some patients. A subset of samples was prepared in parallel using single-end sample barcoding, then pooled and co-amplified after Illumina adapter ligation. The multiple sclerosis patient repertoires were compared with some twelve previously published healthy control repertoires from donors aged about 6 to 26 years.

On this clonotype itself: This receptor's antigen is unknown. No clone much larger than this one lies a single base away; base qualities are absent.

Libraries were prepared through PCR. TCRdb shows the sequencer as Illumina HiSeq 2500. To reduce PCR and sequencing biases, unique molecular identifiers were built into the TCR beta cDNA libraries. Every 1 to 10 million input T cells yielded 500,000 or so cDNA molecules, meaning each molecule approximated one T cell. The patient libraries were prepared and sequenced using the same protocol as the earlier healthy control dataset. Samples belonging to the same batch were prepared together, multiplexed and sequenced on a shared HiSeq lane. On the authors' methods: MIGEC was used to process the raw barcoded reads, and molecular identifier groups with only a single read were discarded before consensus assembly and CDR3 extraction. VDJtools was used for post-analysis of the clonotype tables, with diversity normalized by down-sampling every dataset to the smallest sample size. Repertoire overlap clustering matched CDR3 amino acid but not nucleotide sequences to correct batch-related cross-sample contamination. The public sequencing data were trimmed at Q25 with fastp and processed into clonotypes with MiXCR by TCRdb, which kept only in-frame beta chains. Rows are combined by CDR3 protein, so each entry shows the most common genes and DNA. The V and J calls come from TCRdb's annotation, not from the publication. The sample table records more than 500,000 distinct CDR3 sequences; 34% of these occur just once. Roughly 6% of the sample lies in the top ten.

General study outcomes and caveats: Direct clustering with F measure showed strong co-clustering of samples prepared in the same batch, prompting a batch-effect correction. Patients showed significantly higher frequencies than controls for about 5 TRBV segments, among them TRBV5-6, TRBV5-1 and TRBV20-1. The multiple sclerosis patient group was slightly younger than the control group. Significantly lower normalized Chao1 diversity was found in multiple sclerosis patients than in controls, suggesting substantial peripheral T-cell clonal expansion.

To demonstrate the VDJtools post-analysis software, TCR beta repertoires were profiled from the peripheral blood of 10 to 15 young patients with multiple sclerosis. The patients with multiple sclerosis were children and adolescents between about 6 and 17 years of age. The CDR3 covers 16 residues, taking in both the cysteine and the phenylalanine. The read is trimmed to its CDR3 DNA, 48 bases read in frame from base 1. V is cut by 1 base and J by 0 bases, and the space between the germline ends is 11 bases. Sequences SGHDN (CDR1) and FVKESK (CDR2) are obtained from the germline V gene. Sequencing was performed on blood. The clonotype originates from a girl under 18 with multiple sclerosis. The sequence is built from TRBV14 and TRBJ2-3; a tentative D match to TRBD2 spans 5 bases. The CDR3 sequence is CASSQGKRPSTDTQYF. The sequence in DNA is TGTGCCAGCAGCCAAGGGAAGCGGCCTAGCACAGATACGCAGTATTTT.